The source of this T cell receptor (beta chain) is a study of human T cells and chemical hapten exposure. The sample's time point: pre-sensitization, week 0. Regarding treatment: therapeutic diphenylcyclopropenone sensitization with weekly scalp DPC. This clonotype was seen repeatedly, ten times or more. Its antigen is currently unknown. Overall study findings and caveats: Relative to control repertoires, expanded TCRs gave rise to significantly more large CDR3 similarity clusters. DPC sensitization left the count of TCRs above 1 in 1000 unchanged. The study found that PT1 expanded TCR counts correlated positively with patch test score.

Individual cDNA molecules (in the library) carried attached unique molecular identifiers. TCRdb independently ran MiXCR on the RACE reads; one entry per CDR3 protein. The sample includes 60,000 to 70,000 distinct CDR3 sequences, over 9.5% of them seen just once. This specimen consisted of whole blood, obtained in connection with sensitization to the hapten diphenylcyclopropenone (DPC). The sequence came from a woman aged 45-65 years with alopecia areata. Some clones in this sample may be carry-over from other donors' samples.

The CDR3 coding sequence is TGTGCCAGCACCCCGACAGGGAGCTCCTACGAGCAGTACTTC. Protein: CASTPTGSSYEQYF. V and J are TRBV28 and TRBJ2-7, with TRBD1 identical over 7 bases. Trimming removed 7 bases from V and 0 bases from J; junction bases left unmatched: 6. The V gene's germline CDR1 is MDHEN and CDR2 SYDVKM. The CDR3 runs 14 residues.